The 6 T cell receptor beta chains below were found in one sample sequenced in a study of blood T cells in healthy people across ages. PCR was performed a second time for about 7 to 11 cycles using a sample-barcoded 5' primer and a J-beta primer mix. TCRdb reanalysed the 5' RACE reads using MiXCR and keeps one entry per CDR3 protein. Counted here are roughly 1.7 million distinct CDR3 sequences, around 36% occurring once; the ten biggest clones make up around 10%. Sequenced: blood. The receptors stem from a woman under 40 in good health.

This clonotype was recorded a few times. CDR3 nucleotides: TGTGCCAGCAGCCCTAGAGGAGGGGGGATCAAATACGAGCAGTACTTC. It is translated as CASSPRGGGIKYEQYF. J is TRBJ2-7 and V is TRBV9; tentatively, D is TRBD1 or TRBD2 (6 bases each). This CDR3 comprises 16 residues. Per the germline V gene, CDR1 is SGDLS and CDR2 is YYNGEE. Trimming left V 4 bases short and J 4 bases short, with 21 bases between.

Turning to this clonotype: Because the CDR3 is missing its conserved closing phenylalanine or tryptophan, this is likely a read error. The chain combines TRBV7-9 with TRBJ2-1; 7 bases fit TRBD2. The V segment lost 5 bases and the J segment 2 bases; nucleotides outside the gene matches: 6. This CDR3 is 15 amino acids long. CDR1 and CDR2 (germline): SEHNR, FQNEAQ (reference sequence). The CDR3: CASSQVGGAYNEQFV. CDR3 DNA: TGTGCCAGCAGCCAAGTTGGGGGGGCCTACAATGAGCAGTTCGTC.

The gene calls are TRBV27 and TRBJ2-3; no definite D call. The CDR3 contains 16 residues. V lost 2 bases and J 0 bases, leaving 12 bases between the germline ends. The V gene's germline CDR1 is MNHEY and CDR2 SMNVEV (reference sequence). CDR3 bases: TGTGCCAGCAGTTTAGGCGACGGTACTAGCACAGATACGCAGTATTTT. It encodes CASSLGDGTSTDTQYF.

This clonotype was seen a few times. This sequence joins TRBV20-1 and TRBJ1-1, with D perhaps matching TRBD1 (6 bases). CDR3 size: 14 residues. V lost 4 bases and J 4 bases, leaving 16 bases between the germline ends. From germline, CDR1 is DFQATT and CDR2 SNEGSKA (reference sequence). The CDR3 loop reads CSAIKQGSGTEAFF. The CDR3 DNA reads TGCAGTGCTATTAAACAGGGTTCGGGCACTGAAGCTTTCTTT.

This clonotype was observed many times. This chain joins TRBV10-3 and TRBJ2-7; maybe TRBD1 (6 bases). The CDR3 length is 12 residues. Trimming cost V 10 bases and J 6 bases, with 16 bases left between them. Germline CDR1 is ENHRY and CDR2 is SYGVKD. This chain's CDR3 is CATGTLSGEQYF. CDR3 coding DNA: TGTGCCACCGGGACACTCTCTGGCGAGCAGTACTTC.

This clonotype was counted between two and nine times. The J gene is TRBJ2-3, the V gene TRBV7-3; tentative D call: TRBD2 (6 bases). The V end lost 5 bases, the J end lost 10 bases, and 13 bases lay between the germline ends. CDR3 length: 12 amino acids. CDR1 and CDR2 (germline): SGHTA, FQGTGA. The CDR3 region is CASSGAGGAQYF. The CDR3 DNA sequence: TGTGCCAGCAGCGGAGCCGGGGGAGCGCAGTATTTT.